This T cell receptor (beta chain) was documented in a study of T cell changes during pregnancy in multiple sclerosis. The germline gives CDR1 GTSNPN, CDR2 SVGIG (reference sequence). Trimming cost V 0 bases and J 3 bases, with 5 bases left between them. The CDR3 loop spans 12 amino acids. The table came from immunoSEQ multiplex PCR; TCRdb's copy has only in-frame clones and leaves some out. The sample yields about 87,000 clones, 93% seen once. The chain carries TRBV30 and TRBJ2-5; D is unresolved. The receptor was derived from a female donor in good health, enrolled as a control in a pregnancy study. Sequencing was performed on peripheral blood, taken in the third trimester of pregnancy. CDR3 sequence (DNA): TGTGCCTGGAGTGTACACAAAGAGACCCAGTACTTC. It specifies CAWSVHKETQYF. Supplemented by reference TRBV30 and TRBJ2-5, the full variable domain reads SQTIHQWPATLVQPVGSPLSLECTVEGTSNPNLYWYRQAAGRGLQLLFYSVGIGQISSEVPQNLSASRPQDRQFILSSKKLLLSDSGFYLCAWSVHKETQYFGPGTRLLVL.